This entry features one T cell receptor beta chain sequence. The record originates from a study of blood T cell repertoires in COVID-19. About the research overall: Spain, Italy and the United States supplied samples that represented acute and convalescent COVID-19.

This CDR3 has 13 residues. V lost 7 bases and J lost 8, with 17 bases in between. Source study methods: Amplification with reference gene primers provided the estimates of nucleated cell counts. TCRdb's table, derived via immunoSEQ multiplex PCR, lists solely in-frame clones and lacks some. That table gives V, J and clone size, and the DNA gave D and trimming. The table includes 55,000 to 70,000 clones, about 81% detected once. The V gene is TRBV12-3 or TRBV12-4, the J gene TRBJ1-2; TRBD1 might be the D (6 bases). Sequencing used peripheral blood. The clonotype was recovered from an older man with acute or convalescent COVID-19. The CDR3, as DNA: TGTGCCAGCACACCGCAAGGGGGAAGCGGCTACACCTTC. It is translated as CASTPQGGSGYTF.